This T cell receptor beta chain was found in a study of T-cell memory formation after mild COVID-19. TCRdb reprocessed the 5' RACE reads with MiXCR, giving one entry per CDR3 protein. The sample lists about 290,000 distinct CDR3 sequences, approximately 15% occurring once. The CDR3 is 15 residues long. Trimming took off 3 bases at V and 10 bases at J, with 19 bases between the two ends. Material: PBMCs or a T cell subset sorted from them (not recorded which). The rearrangement joins TRBV12-3 or TRBV12-4 to TRBJ2-1, with D perhaps TRBD2 (5 bases). This TCR was recovered from a man aged 18 to 30 who had mild COVID-19 (a few samples of this study predate the infection). Cell type and time point are not known. The CDR3 DNA sequence: TGTGCCAGCAGTTTCAGCGACTACGGCCTCGAAGAGCAGTTCTTC. Protein sequence: CASSFSDYGLEEQFF.